The 10 T cell receptor beta chains in this list originate from one sample, sequenced in a study of T cells in Graves' hyperthyroidism and ophthalmopathy. RNA transcripts were the template for amplifying TCR beta CDR3 regions. A first-round RT-PCR of the TCR CDR3 used the HTBI primer set. TCRdb passed the multiplex PCR reads through MiXCR, listing each CDR3 protein once. Here the sample spans over 450,000 distinct CDR3 sequences, approximately 17% being singletons. Sequencing was done on a sample of blood. These receptors were taken from a woman aged 18-29 years with Graves' ophthalmopathy.

This clonotype was observed many times. The chain has TRBV27 and TRBJ1-5, with D hard to call. Germline CDR1 reads MNHEY; CDR2 reads SMNVEV (reference sequence). The CDR3 loop spans 13 amino acids. V shed 2 bases and J shed 1 base, with 3 bases lying between them. CDR3 sequence: CASSLQSNQPQHF. CDR3 coding DNA: TGTGCCAGCAGTTTACAGAGCAATCAGCCCCAGCATTTT.

V is TRBV9 and J is TRBJ2-1, with 10 bases that match TRBD2. The V gene end was trimmed by 0 bases and the J gene end by 7 bases; junction bases not matched to a gene: 7. CDR1 is SGDLS, CDR2 YYNGEE, per germline. The CDR3 spans 16 residues. CDR3 DNA sequence: TGTGCCAGCAGCGTAGTGGAGCGGGGGGGGCGGAATGAGCAGTTCTTC. It encodes CASSVVERGGRNEQFF.

This clonotype was observed a handful of times. The rearrangement joins TRBV5-6 to TRBJ1-6, with unresolved D. Germline-derived CDR1 and CDR2 are SGHDT and YYEEEE. This CDR3 has 15 amino acids. V lost 0 bases and J 10 bases, leaving 14 bases between the germline ends. The CDR3 DNA sequence: TGTGCCAGCAGCTTGGTAAGCCACAACGTGTCACCCCTCCACTTT. This gives the protein CASSLVSHNVSPLHF.

On this clonotype itself: A read error may produce the germline difference seen at one junction end. The chain carries TRBV6-5 and TRBJ2-2, with D tentatively TRBD1 or TRBD2 (5 bases each). Germline CDR1 reads MNHEY; CDR2 reads SVGAGI. This CDR3 has 13 residues. DNA for the CDR3: TGTGTCAGCAGTTACTCGGGGCCCGGGAAGCTGTTTTTT. Translated, it gives CVSSYSGPGKLFF.

This clonotype was detected only once. The rearrangement joins TRBV4-3 to TRBJ1-2; 7 bases map to TRBD1. CDR3 size: 14 residues. V trimming: 5 bases; J trimming: 8 bases; junction bases outside the gene matches: 11. Germline CDR1 reads LGHNA; CDR2 reads YSLEER. The CDR3 region has the DNA TGCGCCAGCAGCTTCGCAGGGGGGGAGGAAGGCTACACCTTC. Translated, it gives CASSFAGGEEGYTF.

This sequence joins TRBV18 and TRBJ1-2; 7 bases fit TRBD1. Trimming cost V 1 base and J 0 bases; bases outside gene matches: 2. This CDR3 comprises 15 residues. Germline CDR1 is KGHSH and CDR2 is LQKENI. CDR3 residues: CASSPRGQANYGYTF. DNA of the CDR3: TGTGCCAGCTCACCACGAGGACAGGCTAACTATGGCTACACCTTC.

The chain uses TRBV5-1 and TRBJ1-2; a possible D gene is TRBD1 (6 bases). CDR3 length equals 15 residues. CDR1 is SGHRS and CDR2 is YFSETQ in the germline V gene. The V end lost 2 bases, the J end lost 2 bases, and 13 bases lay between the germline ends. CDR3 sequence reads: CASSLGTPGNYGYTF. In nucleotides, the CDR3 is TGCGCCAGCAGCTTAGGGACACCGGGGAACTATGGCTACACCTTC.

V and J are TRBV5-1 and TRBJ1-5; 7 nucleotides agree with TRBD1. V was clipped by 0 bases and J by 6 bases; unmatched bases: 6. The germline V gene has CDR1 SGHRS and CDR2 YFSETQ. This CDR3 is built from 15 residues. CDR3 amino acids: CASSLGGTEFQPQHF. CDR3 sequence (DNA): TGCGCCAGCAGCTTGGGGGGGACAGAATTTCAGCCCCAGCATTTT.

The gene calls are TRBV5-4 and TRBJ2-3, with TRBD1 identical over 8 bases. Germline V gene sequence: CDR1 SGHNT, CDR2 YYREEE (reference sequence). There are 17 residues in the CDR3. J lost 2 bases, V lost 4 bases, and 12 bases had no gene match. CDR3 protein: CASSPITGGGITDTQYF. The CDR3 nucleotides read TGTGCCAGCAGCCCAATTACAGGGGGTGGTATCACAGATACGCAGTATTTT.

This clonotype came up many times. The V gene is TRBV27, the J gene TRBJ1-2; 7 bases align to TRBD1. The CDR3 is made up of 13 amino acids. The ends lost 3 bases at V and 4 bases at J; junction bases unmatched: 2. Germline CDR1 and CDR2: MNHEY and SMNVEV (reference sequence). CDR3 sequence reads: CASSLGQSYGYTF. The CDR3 DNA is TGTGCCAGCAGTTTGGGACAGAGCTATGGCTACACCTTC.